This TCR beta chain was retrieved from a study of blood T cell repertoires in COVID-19 (dated by TCRdb to 2020 to 2021). For the wider study: Samples covering the acute and convalescent phases of COVID-19 were provided by collaborators in the United States, Italy and Spain. The samples were drawn from two sources: the first 160 participants of the ongoing ImmuneRACE study, and 950 to 1,500 subjects contributed by 6 global collaborators. Where available, HLA class I and class II types were obtained from metadata supplied by the sample provider rather than from assay-based typing. The prospective study material was composed of cDNA or gDNA derived from T cells, B-cell-depleted T cells, or PBMCs. The repertoires were released in a freely available public database meant as a resource for research on the immune response to SARS-CoV-2. Subjects who had been exposed to COVID-19, were actively infected with it, or had recovered from it provided the deeply sampled blood TCRbeta repertoires that made up the dataset. Nearly every sample came with metadata listing a de-identified subject ID, COVID-19 status, age in years and sex.

Taken from cysteine to phenylalanine, the CDR3 has 15 residues. The CDR3 DNA has 45 bases and is translated from base 1. The germline V gene encodes CDR1 SGHNT and CDR2 YYREEE (reference sequence). Trimming removed 2 bases from V and 2 bases from J; the gene matches leave 3 bases unexplained. TCRbeta CDR3 regions were amplified from genomic DNA using the immunoSEQ Assay, a bias-controlled multiplex PCR. The paper's processing steps were these. Nucleated cell counts per sample were estimated from amplification of reference gene primers within the assay. Sequence reads were collapsed and filtered to measure the absolute abundance of every unique TCRbeta CDR3 rearrangement. For each sample, productive Simpson clonality was calculated as the square root of Simpson's diversity index over productive rearrangements. In TCRdb, the immuneACCESS table is reduced to in-frame sequences with V and J assigned. These tables do not hold every clone; where another copy was compared, an unresolved V gene accounts for under half, and the others remain unexplained. That table supplies the V and J calls and clone size; D and trimming were determined from the DNA. Here the sample has over 100,000 clones; roughly 92% occur a single time. The leading ten clones occupy 1.9% of the sample.

In Seattle, one collaborating source enrolled patients while the infection was active and tracked those patients longitudinally over the course of disease. Whole blood was collected in K2EDTA tubes by collaborating institutions according to the institutions' own protocols. For TCRbeta analysis, collaborator samples were shipped as frozen whole blood, as isolated PBMCs, or as DNA extracted from either sample type. Broader findings and caveats from the paper: Clinical and demographic metadata were provided uncurated, with the amount varying by source and participant.

Details on this clone: The antigen this receptor binds is unknown. Within one base of it there is no much larger clone, and no base qualities were kept.

This TCR derives from a woman between 50 and 59 years old with COVID-19, enrolled during active disease. The chain joins TRBV5-4 to TRBJ2-1, and TRBD2 aligns with 8 junction nucleotides. The sample comprised peripheral blood. The CDR3 reads as follows: CASSFTGGAYNEQFF. At the DNA level, the sequence is TGTGCCAGCAGCTTTACCGGGGGGGCCTACAATGAGCAGTTCTTC.